Shown below are 27 T cell receptor beta chains from a single sample sequenced in a study of T cells in Graves' hyperthyroidism and ophthalmopathy. It was RNA transcripts that yielded the amplified TCR beta CDR3 regions. During a first-round RT-PCR of the TCR CDR3, the HTBI primer set was used. One entry per CDR3 protein results from TCRdb running MiXCR on the multiplex PCR reads. The sample yields around 700,000 distinct CDR3 sequences, roughly 20% seen once. Source material: blood. All receptors come from a woman in her forties or fifties with Graves' hyperthyroidism that later progressed to Graves' ophthalmopathy.

The chain couples TRBV6-1 to TRBJ1-6; TRBD1 is a possible D gene (6 bases). The CDR3 loop spans 14 amino acids. The V gene lost 6 bases and the J gene lost 12 bases, with 18 bases spanning the gap. Germline loops: CDR1 MNHNS, CDR2 SASEGT. CDR3 sequence: CASRGRTDGGPLHF. The DNA for the CDR3 is TGTGCCAGCAGGGGTCGGACAGACGGAGGACCCCTCCACTTT.

The gene calls are TRBV5-6 and TRBJ1-5; no clear D. The V end lost 0 bases, the J end lost 4 bases, and 8 bases lay between the germline ends. Germline V CDR1 and CDR2: SGHDT, YYEEEE. This CDR3 is 14 amino acids long. The CDR3 loop reads CASSLAAENQPQHF. The CDR3 bases are TGTGCCAGCAGCTTGGCAGCAGAGAATCAGCCCCAGCATTTT.

The table lists this clonotype with a few counts. This rearrangement joins TRBV20-1 to TRBJ2-3, with no clear D. Germline V gives CDR1 DFQATT, CDR2 SNEGSKA (reference sequence). Between the trimmed V and J ends, which lost 1 base and 3 bases, there was a span of 5 bases. CDR3 length: 12 residues. The CDR3 DNA reads TGCAGTGCTAGAGTTGGTACAGATACGCAGTATTTT. Translating it yields CSARVGTDTQYF.

V is TRBV29-1 and J is TRBJ2-7, with 12 bases matching TRBD1. Per the germline V gene, CDR1 is SQVTM and CDR2 is ANQGSEA. The CDR3 is 15 residues long. V shed 5 bases and J 3 bases; nucleotides not matched to a gene: 8. The DNA for the CDR3 is TGCAGCGTTCCGGGACAGGGGGCTTCAGGCTACGAGCAGTACTTC. The encoded protein is CSVPGQGASGYEQYF.

This clonotype has only a few counts. This chain connects TRBV5-1 to TRBJ2-5, with 9 bases that match TRBD1. Germline CDR1 reads SGHRS; CDR2 reads YFSETQ. Germline trimming cut 6 bases from V and 5 bases from J; bases unmatched to any gene: 11. The CDR3 runs to 15 residues. As DNA, the CDR3 is TGCGCCAGCAAAACGGCGGACAGGGGTCGGGAGACCCAGTACTTC. This sequence encodes CASKTADRGRETQYF. The full variable domain, in which reference TRBV5-1 and TRBJ2-5 provide the parts outside the CDR3, is KAGVTQTPRYLIKTRGQQVTLSCSPISGHRSVSWYQQTPGQGLQFLFEYFSETQRNKGNFPGRFSGRQFSNSRSEMNVSTLELGDSALYLCASKTADRGRETQYFGPGTRLLVL.

The chain carries TRBV20-1 and TRBJ2-5; 7 bases align to TRBD2. The J segment lost 1 base and the V segment lost 3 bases, leaving 8 bases of the junction unmatched. This CDR3 has 15 residues. Germline loops: CDR1 DFQATT, CDR2 SNEGSKA (reference sequence). CDR3 DNA: TGCAGTGCTAGGAGGTTTGGGGGGGGCCAAGAGACCCAGTACTTC. Amino acid sequence: CSARRFGGGQETQYF.

This clonotype has at least ten counts. The chain couples TRBV7-3 to TRBJ2-6; D not certain. The V end was cut by 5 bases, the J end by 0 bases, with 8 bases between. Germline V lookup: CDR1 SGHTA, CDR2 FQGTGA. The CDR3 runs 15 residues. This CDR3 reads CASSGDNSGANVLTF. CDR3 DNA sequence: TGTGCCAGCAGCGGAGACAACTCTGGGGCCAACGTCCTGACTTTC.

This clonotype has a count of ten or more. The rearrangement joins TRBV20-1 to TRBJ1-1; no clear D. Trimming cost V 3 bases and J 3 bases, with 14 bases left between them. The CDR3 is 14 amino acids. Germline V lookup: CDR1 DFQATT, CDR2 SNEGSKA (reference sequence). The CDR3: CSASAHGPYTEAFF. CDR3 coding DNA: TGCAGTGCTAGCGCACATGGCCCTTACACTGAAGCTTTCTTT.

The CDR3 coding sequence is TGTGCCACCAGTGATTTCCCCCGGGGTGCTGAAGCTTTCTTT. It is translated as CATSDFPRGAEAFF. The chain combines TRBV24-1 with TRBJ1-1; D is unclear. The CDR3 is 14 amino acids. Trimming left V 1 base short and J 6 bases short, with 11 bases between. The V gene's germline CDR1 is KGHDR and CDR2 SFDVKD.

The chain links TRBV6-2 or TRBV6-3 to TRBJ1-1; TRBD1 might be the D (5 bases). The CDR3 covers 13 residues. V gave up 6 bases and J gave up 0 bases, with 8 bases separating them. The germline V gene encodes CDR1 MNHEY and CDR2 SVGEGT. CDR3 DNA sequence: TGTGCCAGCAGGGTAGGGGTGAACACTGAAGCTTTCTTT. As protein: CASRVGVNTEAFF.

This clonotype was recorded many times. The rearrangement joins TRBV15 to TRBJ1-2, with a tentative D call TRBD1 (6 bases). The CDR3 length is 16 residues. Between the trimmed V and J ends, which lost 0 bases and 6 bases, there was a span of 17 bases. CDR1 LNHNV and CDR2 YYDKDF come from the germline V gene (reference sequence). The CDR3 DNA follows: TGTGCCACCAGCAGAGATTGGGACACTAGCCTTGATGGCTACACCTTC. Translating it yields CATSRDWDTSLDGYTF.

In this sample, this clonotype turned up many times. This rearrangement joins TRBV3-1 to TRBJ1-1, with D unclear. V lost 0 bases, J lost 5 bases, and 7 bases lay in between. The CDR3 totals 13 residues. Germline V gives CDR1 LGHDT, CDR2 YNNKEL (reference sequence). DNA of the CDR3: TGTGCCAGCAGCCAAGATGGGCGAACTGAAGCTTTCTTT. It specifies CASSQDGRTEAFF.

This clonotype was detected ten times or more. The chain is built from TRBV10-3 and TRBJ1-2, with D possibly TRBD1 on 6 matching bases. V dropped 0 bases and J dropped 0 bases, with 14 bases sitting between them. The germline CDR1 and CDR2 sequences are ENHRY and SYGVKD. The CDR3 is 17 amino acids. The CDR3 region has the DNA TGTGCCATCAGTGAGTCGGGGGGCCCCCGAGCTAACTATGGCTACACCTTC. This sequence encodes CAISESGGPRANYGYTF.

The chain employs TRBV19 and TRBJ1-2, with D hard to call. From germline, CDR1 is LNHDA and CDR2 SQIVND (reference sequence). V lost 3 bases to trimming and J lost 3 bases, with 17 bases between them. The CDR3 is 16 residues long. The CDR3 DNA sequence: TGTGCCAGTAGTATTCGGCGGGCAGCAACTTACTATGGCTACACCTTC. The encoded protein is CASSIRRAATYYGYTF.

The rearrangement uses TRBV11-3 and TRBJ2-2; D is ambiguous. This CDR3 contains 13 residues. The germline CDR1 and CDR2 sequences are SGHNT and YENEEA. V dropped 6 bases and J dropped 5 bases, with 10 bases sitting between them. The CDR3 sequence is CASSRRATGELFF. CDR3 nucleotides: TGTGCCAGCAGTCGAAGGGCGACCGGGGAGCTGTTTTTT. Supplemented by reference TRBV11-3 and TRBJ2-2, the full variable domain reads EAGVVQSPRYKIIEKKQPVAFWCNPISGHNTLYWYLQNLGQGPELLIRYENEEAVDDSQLPKDRFSAERLKGVDSTLKIQPAELGDSAVYLCASSRRATGELFFGEGSRLTVL.

The chain uses TRBV11-2 and TRBJ2-1; maybe TRBD1 (6 bases). V shed 0 bases and J shed 4 bases, with 13 bases lying between them. CDR1 is SGHAT, CDR2 FQNNGV, per germline. This CDR3 contains 16 residues. Here the CDR3 reads CASSLDGAGEYNEQFF. The DNA for the CDR3 is TGTGCCAGCAGCTTAGATGGGGCAGGGGAATACAATGAGCAGTTCTTC.

This clonotype was seen ten or more times. The chain is built from TRBV3-1 and TRBJ1-6; D unresolved. CDR1 and CDR2 from the germline V gene are LGHDT and YNNKEL (reference sequence). V was trimmed by 5 bases and J by 8 bases, leaving 13 bases between them. The CDR3 loop spans 14 amino acids. The CDR3 protein is CASSFRVEDSPLHF. CDR3 coding DNA: TGTGCCAGCAGCTTCCGGGTCGAGGATTCACCCCTCCACTTT.

This clonotype was detected only a few times. The chain recombines TRBV12-3 or TRBV12-4 with TRBJ1-3; D uncertain. This CDR3 has 11 residues. The CDR3 DNA sequence: TGTGCGCAATACTCTGGAAACACCATATATTTT. Protein product: CAQYSGNTIYF.

This clonotype has just a few counts. In DNA form, the CDR3 reads TGTGCCAGTAGTATACAGGGGTCGAGGGAGACCCAGTACTTC. Amino acids: CASSIQGSRETQYF. The rearrangement uses TRBV19 and TRBJ2-5; tentatively, D is TRBD1 (6 bases). V lost 2 bases and J 5 bases, leaving 12 bases between the germline ends. Germline CDR1 reads LNHDA; CDR2 reads SQIVND (reference sequence). The CDR3 is 14 residues long.

The chain recombines TRBV6-1 with TRBJ2-1; D gene ambiguous. CDR3 size: 11 residues. Germline assignment: CDR1 MNHNS and CDR2 SASEGT. Trimming removed 0 bases from V and 9 bases from J, with 3 bases in between. The CDR3, as DNA: TGTGCCAGCAGTGAAGCCGGTGAGCAGTTCTTC. As protein: CASSEAGEQFF.

This clonotype has more than one count but fewer than ten. This sequence joins TRBV15 and TRBJ1-3; D uncertain. The CDR3 covers 15 residues. The V gene lost 3 bases and the J gene lost 0 bases, with 9 bases spanning the gap. CDR1 is LNHNV, CDR2 YYDKDF, per germline (reference sequence). CDR3 in amino acids: CATSRAKSSGNTIYF. CDR3 bases: TGTGCCACCAGCAGGGCCAAGAGCTCTGGAAACACCATATATTTT.

Worth noting for this clonotype: It may be a read error: a sequence one base away is much more abundant. The chain combines TRBV10-3 with TRBJ1-1; perhaps TRBD1 as D (5 bases). The germline gives CDR1 ENHRY, CDR2 SYGVKD. The CDR3 is 14 residues long. CDR3: CAISEGGSPTEAYF. In nucleotides, the CDR3 is TGTGCCATCAGTGAGGGGGGGAGTCCCACTGAAGCTTACTTT.

The rearrangement uses TRBV6-5 and TRBJ1-1, with D possibly TRBD1 on 5 matching bases. The germline CDR1 and CDR2 sequences are MNHEY and SVGAGI. The V end lost 2 bases, the J end lost 6 bases, and 10 bases lay between the germline ends. The CDR3 runs to 13 residues. The DNA of the CDR3 is TGTGCCAGCAGTTACACCCGAGGGGCTGAAGCTTTCTTT. Translation gives CASSYTRGAEAFF.

Only a few counts were recorded for this clonotype. The chain carries TRBV12-3 or TRBV12-4 and TRBJ1-4, with 8 bases identical to TRBD1. V lost 5 bases to trimming and J lost 7 bases; unmatched junction nucleotides: 6. This CDR3 comprises 14 residues. CDR3 coding DNA: TGTGCCAGCAGTGTGACAGGGGTTGTTGAAAAACTGTTTTTT. Translating gives CASSVTGVVEKLFF.

This clonotype was seen more than once but under ten times. A single base separates this from a much larger clone, so it may be a read error. J is TRBJ2-1 and V is TRBV3-1; D may be TRBD2 (5 bases). Germline CDR1 reads LGHDT; CDR2 reads YNNKEL (reference sequence). This CDR3 contains 15 residues. The CDR3 region has the DNA TGTGTCAGCAGCCAAGAGGAACTAGTAGCCAATGAGCAGTTCTTC. Its protein is CVSSQEELVANEQFF.

The chain is built from TRBV20-1 and TRBJ2-7; D is unclear. The CDR3 runs to 10 residues. Trimming shortened V by 5 bases and J by 3 bases, and 5 bases separated the two germline ends. Germline V gene lookup returns CDR1 DFQATT and CDR2 SNEGSKA (reference sequence). In nucleotides, the CDR3 is TGCAGTGCTTTCTACTACGAGCAGTACTTC. This codes for CSAFYYEQYF.

This clonotype was picked up many times. The genes are TRBV2 and TRBJ2-3; perhaps TRBD2 as D (5 bases). This CDR3 has 15 amino acids. CDR1 SNHLY and CDR2 FYNNEI come from the germline V gene. V lost 6 bases and J 0 bases, leaving 13 bases between the germline ends. The CDR3 spells CASSVVLGSTDTQYF. CDR3 bases: TGTGCCAGCAGCGTCGTACTAGGTAGCACAGATACGCAGTATTTT.